This is a list of T cell receptor beta chains from one sample in a study of response to subunit inactivated influenza vaccine. Each CDR3 protein is one row after TCRdb ran MiXCR on the RT-PCR reads. This repertoire shows some 640,000 distinct CDR3 sequences, over 11% found once; its top ten account for 5.5% to 7%. Specimen: PBMCs from blood, collected roughly 15 days before vaccination. The source of these receptors is a man between 45 and 60 years old who received an inactivated influenza vaccine. CDR3s leave out the opening cysteine and the closing phenylalanine or tryptophan.

CDR3 length,J gene,V gene,CDR3 protein
12,TRBJ1-1,TRBV10-3,AIRRGTGTPEAF
16,TRBJ1-6,TRBV7-8,ASSRPYPGGSLNSPLH
12,TRBJ1-1,TRBV5-1,ASRVTGKNTEAF
13,TRBJ1-2,TRBV12-3/TRBV12-4,ASSLGTGLGYGYT
12,TRBJ2-1,TRBV20-1,SAGGEPYYNEQF
12,TRBJ2-7,TRBV7-9,ASSPELRIYEQY
12,TRBJ2-7,TRBV7-8,ASSLSTGAYEQY
14,TRBJ2-1,TRBV11-1,ASSLAWTSGVNEQF
11,TRBJ2-1,TRBV7-9,ASGDSQNNEQF
11,TRBJ2-5,TRBV20-1,SASASYQETQY